The rows below give T cell receptor beta chains drawn from one sample of a study of T cells in Graves' hyperthyroidism and ophthalmopathy. TCRdb redid the calling of the multiplex PCR reads with MiXCR, one entry per CDR3 protein. Of around 520,000 distinct CDR3 sequences listed, approximately 14% were seen once; the top ten hold more than 11%. The sequenced material came from blood. The receptors originated from a woman aged 40 to 50 with Graves' hyperthyroidism. CDR3s include the opening cysteine and the closing phenylalanine or tryptophan. Fields, in order: V gene, J gene, clone size, D gene, CDR3 length, CDR3 DNA, CDR3 protein. D genes are given only for firm matches. A clone size is listed for some rows: how often the clone was seen (once, few, many), or a class if it is expanded.

TRBV4-2	TRBJ2-7	few	-	15	TGTGCCAGCAGCCAAGAAGGGCGGACAAGCTACGAGCAGTACTTC	CASSQEGRTSYEQYF
TRBV19	TRBJ2-2	many	-	15	TGTGCCAGTAGGGGTGGCCGATTGGCGGGCGGGGAGCTGTTTTTT	CASRGGRLAGGELFF
TRBV12-3/TRBV12-4	TRBJ1-1	many	TRBD1	14	TGTGCCAGCAGTCAGGACAGGCCGAACACTGAAGCTTTCTTT	CASSQDRPNTEAFF
TRBV3-1	TRBJ2-7	many	TRBD2	15	TGTGCCAGCAGCCCCCGGACTAGCGGCCACTACGAGCAGTACTTC	CASSPRTSGHYEQYF
TRBV28	TRBJ2-7	many	-	14	TGTGCCAGCAGTAACCAACGTAGCTCCTACGAGCAGTACTTC	CASSNQRSSYEQYF
TRBV10-3	TRBJ1-5	many	-	14	TGTGCCATCAGTGACAGGGGTAAAGATCAGCCCCAGCATTTT	CAISDRGKDQPQHF
TRBV14	TRBJ2-1	few	TRBD2	17	TGTGCCAGCAGCCAACTCACTAGCGGGAGGGTCTACAATGAGCAGTTCTTC	CASSQLTSGRVYNEQFF
TRBV7-6	TRBJ2-5	many	TRBD1	16	TGTGCCAGCAGCTCTGGACAGGGGAGTTTTGGAGAGACCCAGTACTTC	CASSSGQGSFGETQYF
TRBV10-3	TRBJ2-7	many	TRBD1	12	TGTGCCTCGGGAACAGGGGCCTACGAGCAGTACTTC	CASGTGAYEQYF
TRBV30	TRBJ1-4	few	-	15	TGTGCCTGGAGCCTCGGGTGGGGGGGTAATGAAAAACTGTTTTTT	CAWSLGWGGNEKLFF
TRBV18	TRBJ1-3	-	-	13	TGTGCCAGCTCACCACAAGATCGGGAGAGGGAGCATTTT	CASSPQDREREHF
TRBV2	TRBJ1-5	many	TRBD1	15	TGTGCCAGCAGTGAAGGGACAGGGTTCATGCAGCCCCAGCATTTT	CASSEGTGFMQPQHF
TRBV12-3/TRBV12-4	TRBJ2-1	many	-	12	TGTGCCAGCAGTCGGGGGAACAATGAGCAGTTCTTC	CASSRGNNEQFF
TRBV7-2	TRBJ1-2	few	TRBD1	17	TGTGCCAGCAGCTTAGTTGGGACAGGGGGATCTTCTTGGGGCTACACCTTC	CASSLVGTGGSSWGYTF
TRBV5-1	TRBJ2-1	many	TRBD2	16	TGCGCCAGCAGCTTGACTTCTAGCGGGATAAGATATGAGCAGTTCTTC	CASSLTSSGIRYEQFF
TRBV11-2	TRBJ1-1	many	-	14	TGTGCCAGCAGCTTTGTTCTCGGGAACACTGAAGCTTTCTTT	CASSFVLGNTEAFF
TRBV12-3/TRBV12-4	TRBJ2-6	-	-	17	TGTGCCAGCAGTTTAGACCCCGGGTTCTCTGGGGCCAACGTCCTGACTTTC	CASSLDPGFSGANVLTF
TRBV7-9	TRBJ2-3	-	TRBD1	15	TGTGCCAGCAGCGACCGGGACAGAAGATCAGATACGCAGTATTTT	CASSDRDRRSDTQYF
TRBV6-5	TRBJ2-1	-	TRBD2	16	TGTGCCAGCAGTTACTCCTTAACTAGCGGTGGGAGGAGGGCGTTCTTC	CASSYSLTSGGRRAFF
TRBV9	TRBJ2-1	few	TRBD2	15	TGTGCCAGCAGCTTCACGGGACTAGCGGGCAATGAGCAGTTCTTC	CASSFTGLAGNEQFF
TRBV5-1	TRBJ2-1	-	TRBD2	19	TGCGCCAGCAGCCCTACGGGACTAGCGGGAGAGAGCTCCTACAATGAGCAGTTCTTC	CASSPTGLAGESSYNEQFF
TRBV2	TRBJ2-7	many	-	13	TGTGCCAGCAAGCCGGACCTTACCTACGAGCAGTACTTC	CASKPDLTYEQYF
TRBV7-9	TRBJ2-1	-	-	16	TGTGCCAGCAGCTTAACTGGGGGGGCGCTTTTCAATGAGCAGTTCTTC	CASSLTGGALFNEQFF
TRBV30	TRBJ2-7	many	TRBD2	15	TGTGCCTGGAGTGTATGGACTAGCGGGAGCTACGAGCAGTACTTC	CAWSVWTSGSYEQYF
TRBV20-1	TRBJ2-5	many	-	13	TGCAGTGCTAGACAGGGCCTCCAAGAGACCCAGTACTTC	CSARQGLQETQYF
TRBV18	TRBJ1-4	many	TRBD1	13	TGTGCCAGCTCACCAGGGACAGGGGTGCACCTGTTTTTT	CASSPGTGVHLFF
TRBV6-6	TRBJ1-5	few	-	15	TGTGCCAGCAGTTACGAGGGTTTGAGCAATCAGCCCCAGCATTTT	CASSYEGLSNQPQHF
TRBV12-3/TRBV12-4	TRBJ1-5	many	-	15	TGTGCCAGCAGTTTGACAGTATTTGGCAATCAGCCCCAGCATTTT	CASSLTVFGNQPQHF
TRBV30	TRBJ2-3	many	-	15	TGTGCCTGGAGTGTATGGGGGGCCCTCACAGATACGCAGTATTTT	CAWSVWGALTDTQYF
TRBV5-6	TRBJ2-3	-	-	16	TGTGCCAGCAGCTTGGTTCTCGTTACGAGCACAGATACGCAGTATTTT	CASSLVLVTSTDTQYF